Listed below are T cell receptor beta chains from one sample, sequenced in a study of T cells in Graves' hyperthyroidism and ophthalmopathy. TCRdb fed the multiplex PCR reads into MiXCR, producing one record per CDR3 protein. The profile covers 500,000 to 650,000 distinct CDR3 sequences, with about 45% appearing a single time and about two fifths taken by the ten largest. The sequenced sample consisted of peripheral blood or thyroid tissue (not recorded which). The source of these receptors is an adult woman with Graves' disease, either hyperthyroidism or ophthalmopathy (not recorded which). CDR3s include the opening cysteine and the closing phenylalanine or tryptophan. The order of the fields is clone size, J gene, V gene, D gene, CDR3 DNA, CDR3 protein. The D gene is left open where the match is weak. Clone size is not always given. Where it is, it says once, few, many or a class for expanded clones.

size: -
J: TRBJ2-5
V: TRBV2
D: -
DNA: TGTGCCAGCGAGGAGGGAGGAAGCGAGACCCAGTACTTC
CDR3: CASEEGGSETQYF

size: -
J: TRBJ2-7
V: TRBV11-3
D: TRBD2
DNA: TGTGCCAGCAGCTTAGTGGGACTAGCCTTATACGAGCAGTACTTC
CDR3: CASSLVGLALYEQYF

size: many
J: TRBJ2-7
V: TRBV2
D: -
DNA: TGTGCCAGCAGGGACCCCAGGGGCTCCAACGAGCAGTACTTC
CDR3: CASRDPRGSNEQYF

size: -
J: TRBJ1-2
V: TRBV29-1
D: -
DNA: TGCAGCACACAGGGATATGGCTACACCTTC
CDR3: CSTQGYGYTF

size: -
J: TRBJ1-3
V: TRBV29-1
D: TRBD1
DNA: TGCAGCGTGGTAAGACAGGGAACCTCTGGAAACACCATATATTTT
CDR3: CSVVRQGTSGNTIYF

size: -
J: TRBJ2-7
V: TRBV6-6
D: TRBD1
DNA: TGTGCCAGCAGTTACTCGTTGGGGACAGGGGGAGACGAGCAGTACTTC
CDR3: CASSYSLGTGGDEQYF

size: many
J: TRBJ2-2
V: TRBV7-8
D: -
DNA: TGTGCCAGCAGCTTACTATCTGGGACTCTCACCGGGGAGCTGTTTTTT
CDR3: CASSLLSGTLTGELFF

size: -
J: TRBJ2-2
V: TRBV10-3
D: TRBD2
DNA: TGTGCCATCAGTGGAGTACGGGGGGGGCGCACCGGGGAGCTGTTTTTT
CDR3: CAISGVRGGRTGELFF

size: few
J: TRBJ1-1
V: TRBV28
D: -
DNA: TGTGCCAGCAGTTCCGAGACAGCGAACACTGAAGCTTTCTTT
CDR3: CASSSETANTEAFF

size: many
J: TRBJ1-2
V: TRBV29-1
D: TRBD1
DNA: TGCAGCGTAGGACAGGGGAAGGAAGAAGGCTACACCTTC
CDR3: CSVGQGKEEGYTF

size: -
J: TRBJ2-6
V: TRBV6-4
D: -
DNA: TGTGCCAGCAGTGACACTAGCTCTGGGGCCAACGTCCTGACTTTC
CDR3: CASSDTSSGANVLTF

size: few
J: TRBJ1-6
V: TRBV20-1
D: -
DNA: TGCAGTGCTAGAGTGCGCAATTCACCCCTCCACTTT
CDR3: CSARVRNSPLHF

size: -
J: TRBJ1-1
V: TRBV19
D: TRBD1
DNA: TGTGCCAGTAGTGTCGACAGGGGACGAGCTGAAGCTTTCTTT
CDR3: CASSVDRGRAEAFF

size: few
J: TRBJ2-5
V: TRBV20-1
D: -
DNA: TGCAGTGCTAGAGGCAGACAAGAGACCCAGTACTTC
CDR3: CSARGRQETQYF

size: many
J: TRBJ1-2
V: TRBV6-4
D: -
DNA: TGTGCCAGCAGTCTGAATCCAACACAGGGAACCTATGGCTACACCTTC
CDR3: CASSLNPTQGTYGYTF

size: -
J: TRBJ1-2
V: TRBV10-3
D: TRBD1
DNA: TGTGCCGTAAGACAGGGGGAGGATGGCTACACCTTC
CDR3: CAVRQGEDGYTF

size: -
J: TRBJ1-1
V: TRBV10-3
D: -
DNA: TGTGCCATCAGTGAAAACAGGGCCACTGAAGCTTTCTTT
CDR3: CAISENRATEAFF

size: -
J: TRBJ1-5
V: TRBV12-3/TRBV12-4
D: -
DNA: TGTGCCAGCAGTCAGGACGGCCTTGAGCCCCAGCATTTT
CDR3: CASSQDGLEPQHF

size: -
J: TRBJ2-2
V: TRBV10-3
D: TRBD2
DNA: TGTGCCATCTCGGGGGGGAACGCCGGGGAGCTGTTTTTT
CDR3: CAISGGNAGELFF

size: many
J: TRBJ1-1
V: TRBV14
D: -
DNA: TGTGCCAGCAGCGAGAACACTGAAGCTTTCTTT
CDR3: CASSENTEAFF

size: few
J: TRBJ2-6
V: TRBV10-2
D: -
DNA: TGCGCCAGCAGTGAGAGGGCAGTCTCTGGGGCCAACGTCCTGACTTTC
CDR3: CASSERAVSGANVLTF

size: many
J: TRBJ2-2
V: TRBV7-9
D: -
DNA: TGTGCCAGCAGTCGGTTCCTCCAGGGCACCGGGGAGCTGTTTTTT
CDR3: CASSRFLQGTGELFF

size: few
J: TRBJ1-1
V: TRBV10-2
D: -
DNA: TGCGCCAGCAGTGATAGGGCTGAAGCTTTCTTT
CDR3: CASSDRAEAFF

size: few
J: TRBJ1-2
V: TRBV3-1
D: TRBD1
DNA: TGTGCCAGCAGCCATCGACAGGGTCAAAATGGCTACACCTTC
CDR3: CASSHRQGQNGYTF

size: many
J: TRBJ2-5
V: TRBV4-2
D: TRBD2
DNA: TGTGCCAGCAGCCGCACTAGCGGGATAAGCCAAGAGACCCAGTACTTC
CDR3: CASSRTSGISQETQYF

size: few
J: TRBJ1-2
V: TRBV20-1
D: -
DNA: TGCAGTGCTAGATCCCCCGGGCGAGGGGACTATGGCTACACCTTC
CDR3: CSARSPGRGDYGYTF

size: many
J: TRBJ1-2
V: TRBV20-1
D: -
DNA: TGCAGTGCTTTCCCGAGGGTCTATGGCTACACCTTC
CDR3: CSAFPRVYGYTF

size: -
J: TRBJ2-7
V: TRBV7-9
D: -
DNA: TGTGCCAGCAGCCCTCGGGGGTACCCCTACGAGCAGTACTTC
CDR3: CASSPRGYPYEQYF

size: -
J: TRBJ2-7
V: TRBV2
D: -
DNA: TGTGCCAGCATTGGGACAACTGTCTACGAGCAGTACTTC
CDR3: CASIGTTVYEQYF

size: -
J: TRBJ1-6
V: TRBV2
D: -
DNA: TGTGCCAGCAGTGATGGGAGGAACTATAATTCACCCCTCCACTTT
CDR3: CASSDGRNYNSPLHF

size: -
J: TRBJ1-1
V: TRBV27
D: -
DNA: TGTGCCAGCAGTTACTTACAGAACTCTGAAGCTTTCTTT
CDR3: CASSYLQNSEAFF

size: many
J: TRBJ2-7
V: TRBV7-2
D: -
DNA: TGTGCCAGCAGCCCAAGCACACAGGAAGGCGAGCAGTACTTC
CDR3: CASSPSTQEGEQYF

size: once
J: TRBJ1-2
V: TRBV15
D: -
DNA: TGTGCCACCAGCAGAGAAGGCAGCGGGGAGGGCTACACCTTC
CDR3: CATSREGSGEGYTF

size: -
J: TRBJ1-6
V: TRBV20-1
D: -
DNA: TGCAGTGCTTTAAGACAGAGTAATTCACCCCTCCACTTT
CDR3: CSALRQSNSPLHF

size: -
J: TRBJ2-7
V: TRBV6-2/TRBV6-3
D: TRBD1
DNA: TGTGCCAGCAGTGGACAGGCGCTAACCTACGAGCAGTACTTC
CDR3: CASSGQALTYEQYF

size: medium-sized
J: TRBJ1-6
V: TRBV7-9
D: -
DNA: TGTGCCAGCAGCTTGAGGGATAATTCACCCCTCCACTTT
CDR3: CASSLRDNSPLHF

size: -
J: TRBJ1-4
V: TRBV29-1
D: -
DNA: TGCAGCGTGGGTGAAGGGGGGTTCGGTGAAAAACTGTTTTTT
CDR3: CSVGEGGFGEKLFF

size: many
J: TRBJ1-1
V: TRBV12-3/TRBV12-4
D: -
DNA: TGTGCCAGCACCTTACGGGGGGGCAGGACTGAAGCTTTCTTT
CDR3: CASTLRGGRTEAFF

size: many
J: TRBJ2-7
V: TRBV7-9
D: -
DNA: TGTGCCAGCAGCTTCCAGGGGAGGCACGAGCAGTACTTC
CDR3: CASSFQGRHEQYF

size: few
J: TRBJ2-7
V: TRBV7-9
D: -
DNA: TGTGCCAGCAGCTCCACGCCGGGGTCTTACCCCTACGAGCAGTACTTC
CDR3: CASSSTPGSYPYEQYF

size: -
J: TRBJ2-5
V: TRBV20-1
D: -
DNA: TGCAGTGCGGTACAGGGGGCGGGGGGCAATCAGCCCCAGTACTTC
CDR3: CSAVQGAGGNQPQYF

size: -
J: TRBJ2-7
V: TRBV7-9
D: TRBD1
DNA: TGTGCCAGCAGCTTAGGGGGACAGACCTACGAGCAGTACTTC
CDR3: CASSLGGQTYEQYF